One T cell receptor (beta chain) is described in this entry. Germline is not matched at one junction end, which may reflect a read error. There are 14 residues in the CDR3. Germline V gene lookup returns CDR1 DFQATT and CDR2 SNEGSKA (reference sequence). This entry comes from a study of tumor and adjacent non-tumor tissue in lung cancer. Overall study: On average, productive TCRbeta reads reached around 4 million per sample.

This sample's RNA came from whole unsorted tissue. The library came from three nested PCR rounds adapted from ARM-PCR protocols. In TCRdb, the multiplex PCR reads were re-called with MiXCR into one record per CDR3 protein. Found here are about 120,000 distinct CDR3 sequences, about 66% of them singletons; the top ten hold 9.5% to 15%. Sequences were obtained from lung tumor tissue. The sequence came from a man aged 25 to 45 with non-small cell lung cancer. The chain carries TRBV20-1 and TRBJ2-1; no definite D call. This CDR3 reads CSVRDWAGGDEQFF. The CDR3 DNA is TGCAGTGTTAGAGATTGGGCAGGTGGCGATGAGCAGTTCTTC.